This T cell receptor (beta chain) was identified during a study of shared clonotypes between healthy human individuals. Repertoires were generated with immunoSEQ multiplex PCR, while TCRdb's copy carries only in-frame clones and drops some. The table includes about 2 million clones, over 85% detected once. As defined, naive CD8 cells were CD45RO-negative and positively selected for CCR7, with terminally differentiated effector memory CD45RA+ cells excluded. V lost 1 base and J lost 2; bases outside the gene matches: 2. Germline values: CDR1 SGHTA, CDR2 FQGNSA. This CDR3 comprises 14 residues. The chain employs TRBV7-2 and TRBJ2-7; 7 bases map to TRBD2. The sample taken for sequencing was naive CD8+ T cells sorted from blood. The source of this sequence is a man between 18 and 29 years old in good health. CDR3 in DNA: TGTGCCAGCAGCTTAGTCGCGGGAGCCTACGAGCAGTACTTC. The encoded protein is CASSLVAGAYEQYF.